The 14 T cell receptor beta chains below come from one sample, sequenced in a study of shared clonotypes between healthy human individuals. The table came from immunoSEQ multiplex PCR; TCRdb's copy has only in-frame clones and leaves some out. The sample holds 800,000 to 1,200,000 clones, approximately 80% seen once. Sequenced input: memory CD4+ T cells from PBMCs. Subset here: CD45RA-negative fraction. These receptors all stem from a man between 18 and 35 years old in good health. Some clones in this sample may be carry-over from other donors' samples.

The chain links TRBV5-1 to TRBJ2-5, with 7 bases aligning to TRBD2. The CDR3 contains 18 residues. The germline V gene encodes CDR1 SGHRS and CDR2 YFSETQ. V trimming: 0 bases; J trimming: 0 bases; junction bases outside the gene matches: 11. CDR3 in amino acids: CASSLVTGSGGYQETQYF. As DNA, the CDR3 is TGCGCCAGCAGCTTGGTTACGGGGTCCGGGGGGTACCAAGAGACCCAGTACTTC.

The gene calls are TRBV6-4 and TRBJ2-3; D gene uncertain. The V gene's germline CDR1 is MRHNA and CDR2 SNTAGT. The CDR3 extends over 11 amino acids. V lost 7 bases, J lost 5 bases, and 7 bases lay in between. The CDR3 protein is CASKVGDTQYF. Here the CDR3 DNA reads TGTGCCAGCAAAGTTGGAGATACGCAGTATTTT.

CDR3 loop: CAWTLWERGTEAFF. The CDR3 nucleotides are TGTGCCTGGACCCTTTGGGAGAGGGGCACTGAAGCTTTCTTT. The rearrangement uses TRBV30 and TRBJ1-1; the D gene is possibly TRBD1 (5 bases). This CDR3 is 14 amino acids long. CDR1 is GTSNPN and CDR2 is SVGIG in the germline V gene (reference sequence). Trimming pared 4 bases from V and 4 bases from J, leaving 16 bases between. The full variable domain, rest sourced from reference TRBV30 and TRBJ1-1, is SQTIHQWPATLVQPVGSPLSLECTVEGTSNPNLYWYRQAAGRGLQLLFYSVGIGQISSEVPQNLSASRPQDRQFILSSKKLLLSDSGFYLCAWTLWERGTEAFFGQGTRLTVV.

V is TRBV19 and J is TRBJ1-1, with 8 positions matching TRBD1. This CDR3 is 17 amino acids long. Germline V gene sequence: CDR1 LNHDA, CDR2 SQIVND (reference sequence). V was clipped by 5 bases and J by 0 bases; unmatched bases: 11. The CDR3 protein is CASSRLLTGAMNTEAFF. The CDR3 coding sequence is TGTGCCAGTAGTCGACTCCTGACAGGGGCGATGAACACTGAAGCTTTCTTT.

This chain connects TRBV28 to TRBJ1-1; D remains unclear. CDR1 is MDHEN, CDR2 SYDVKM, per germline. V was trimmed by 6 bases and J by 3 bases, leaving 23 bases between them. The CDR3 has 17 amino acids. Here the CDR3 DNA reads TGTGCCAGCAGGCTGGTCCAGCTGAGGGTTCAAGACACTGAAGCTTTCTTT. Amino acid sequence: CASRLVQLRVQDTEAFF.

This sequence joins TRBV6-1 and TRBJ1-5; 8 bases are a match to TRBD1. V trimming: 8 bases; J trimming: 2 bases; junction bases outside the gene matches: 8. CDR3 length equals 15 residues. Germline values: CDR1 MNHNS, CDR2 SASEGT. The CDR3 bases are TGTGCCAGCGGACCTAAGACAGGGGGCAATCAGCCCCAGCATTTT. It specifies CASGPKTGGNQPQHF.

The genes are TRBV11-2 and TRBJ1-2, with 7 nucleotides matching TRBD1. This CDR3 has 14 amino acids. The trim removed 4 bases at V and 4 bases at J, leaving 6 bases unmatched. The V gene's germline CDR1 is SGHAT and CDR2 FQNNGV. CDR3 amino acids: CASSSPRGFYGYTF. As DNA, the CDR3 is TGTGCCAGCAGCTCCCCCAGGGGGTTCTATGGCTACACCTTC.

The rearrangement uses TRBV6-5 and TRBJ1-2; no reliable D call. The CDR3 consists of 13 residues. Germline V lookup: CDR1 MNHEY, CDR2 SVGAGI. Deletions cut 0 bases from V and 7 bases from J, with 9 bases between. The CDR3 region has the DNA TGTGCCAGCAGTTACTCGAGGGAGAGTGGCTACACCTTC. This translates into CASSYSRESGYTF.

This chain links TRBV11-2 with TRBJ2-7, with 10 bases that match TRBD1. Trimming at V came to 5 bases and at J to 6 bases, leaving 13 bases not matched to a gene. CDR3 size: 16 residues. Per the germline V gene, CDR1 is SGHAT and CDR2 is FQNNGV. Written as DNA, the CDR3 is TGTGCCAGCAGCCCAGGTATCCGGGACAGGGGCTCCGAGCAGTACTTC. It translates to CASSPGIRDRGSEQYF.

This clone appeared many times. The V and J genes are TRBV4-3 and TRBJ2-2; TRBD1 aligns across 9 bases. The CDR3 is made up of 16 amino acids. The V gene end was trimmed by 2 bases and the J gene end by 4 bases; junction bases not matched to a gene: 5. The germline gives CDR1 LGHNA, CDR2 YSLEER. This CDR3 reads CASSQNTGGVTGELFF. CDR3 nucleotide sequence: TGCGCCAGCAGCCAAAATACAGGGGGCGTCACCGGGGAGCTGTTTTTT.

Details on this clone: Other DNA variants within this sample encode the same CDR3. This chain joins TRBV28 and TRBJ1-2; 7 bases agree with TRBD1. CDR3 size: 11 residues. With 6 bases clipped from V and 8 bases from J, the junction kept 3 bases outside the gene matches. The germline gives CDR1 MDHEN, CDR2 SYDVKM. The CDR3 loop is CASREGGGYTF. The CDR3 coding sequence is TGTGCCAGCAGGGAAGGGGGCGGCTACACCTTC.

This rearrangement joins TRBV28 to TRBJ2-7; 9 positions agree with TRBD1. The CDR3 is 13 residues long. CDR1 is MDHEN and CDR2 is SYDVKM in the germline V gene. V shed 5 bases, J shed 11 bases, and the junction held 10 bases outside the gene matches. The CDR3 DNA sequence: TGTGCCAGCAGTGTCCCCCGTGGACAGGGGAAGTACTTC. Translated: CASSVPRGQGKYF.

For the CDR3, the DNA is TGTGCCAGCAGCCCTCCGGGACTAGCGGCCCCGAGGAGGGCAGATACGCAGTATTTT. Its translation is CASSPPGLAAPRRADTQYF. The genes are TRBV7-2 and TRBJ2-3; 11 nucleotides line up with TRBD2. This CDR3 region has 19 residues. Germline V gene sequence: CDR1 SGHTA, CDR2 FQGNSA. V lost 5 bases, J lost 4 bases, and 17 bases stayed unmatched.

The DNA for the CDR3 is TGCGCCAGCAGCTTGGTCCTCGGGGCGGTCGAGCAGTACTTC. Translating it yields CASSLVLGAVEQYF. The rearrangement joins TRBV5-1 to TRBJ2-7; D tentatively reads TRBD1 or TRBD2 (5 bases each). The CDR3 loop spans 14 amino acids. V shed 0 bases and J shed 6 bases, with 13 bases lying between them. In germline, CDR1 is SGHRS, CDR2 YFSETQ.